This TCR beta chain emerged from a study of beta chain features in type 1 diabetes. Study in general: Healthy donors, compared against patients, showed similar age, gender and cell yields. Examined across all samples were about 110 million sorted cells.

The entirety of the isolated RNA underwent reverse transcription, so expressed TCRB transcripts were sequenced. Sequenced by immunoSEQ multiplex PCR; TCRdb stores in-frame clones only, minus some. Here the sample spans about 340,000 clones, about 13% being singletons. Unmatched junction bases numbered 7, after V lost 4 bases and J lost 5 bases. The CDR3 covers 14 residues. Per the germline V gene, CDR1 is SEHNR and CDR2 is FQNEAQ (reference sequence). General study findings and limits: HLA effects on TCRB rearrangement stayed unresolved here. In all four CD4+ subsets, TCRB CDR3 length was significantly, moderately reduced in type 1 diabetes.

With regard to this clone: The antigen is unknown.

The sequenced material came from naive CD4+ T cells from blood. The rearrangement joins TRBV7-9 to TRBJ2-5, with 7 bases that match TRBD2. The receptor was isolated from a woman aged 18-29 years with type 1 diabetes. The CDR3 loop is CASSSSGTGETQYF. The CDR3 DNA sequence: TGTGCCAGCAGCTCCAGCGGGACGGGGGAGACCCAGTACTTC.